This T cell receptor beta chain emerged from a study of blood T cells in healthy people across ages. Study context: Capture by template switching was about one barcoded beta molecule per two T cells.

Each sample used at least 6.5 million PBMCs. Total RNA extraction produced at least 5.5 micrograms (per sample) for the study. Using a J-beta primer mix together with a sample-barcoded 5' primer, a second PCR was run for about 7 to 12 cycles. Each cDNA molecule was tagged by a template-switch adaptor with 12 random nucleotides. Using its own MiXCR run on the 5' RACE reads, TCRdb lists one record per CDR3 protein. The table shows around 1.5 million distinct CDR3 sequences, with 55% to 75% occurring only once. V was trimmed by 2 bases and J by 5 bases, leaving 4 bases between them. The germline CDR1 and CDR2 sequences are MNHNS and SASEGT. CDR3 length: 12 amino acids.

J is TRBJ1-5 and V is TRBV6-1; D is undetermined. The TCR comes from a man between 18 and 29 years old in good health. The sequencing input was blood. CDR3 region: CASSEMHQPQHF. For the CDR3, the DNA is TGTGCCAGCAGTGAAATGCATCAGCCCCAGCATTTT.